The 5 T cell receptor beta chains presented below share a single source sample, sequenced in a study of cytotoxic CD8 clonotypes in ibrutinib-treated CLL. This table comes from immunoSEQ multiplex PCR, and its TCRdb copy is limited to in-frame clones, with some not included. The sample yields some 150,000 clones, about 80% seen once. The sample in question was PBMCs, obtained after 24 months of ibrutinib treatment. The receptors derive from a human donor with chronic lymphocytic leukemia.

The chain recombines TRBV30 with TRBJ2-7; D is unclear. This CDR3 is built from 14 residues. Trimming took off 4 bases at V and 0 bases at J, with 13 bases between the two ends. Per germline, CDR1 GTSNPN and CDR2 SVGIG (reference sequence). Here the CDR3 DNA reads TGTGCCTGGATGCCCGGGCCCTCCTCCTACGAGCAGTACTTC. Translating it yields CAWMPGPSSYEQYF. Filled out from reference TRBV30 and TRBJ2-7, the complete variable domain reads SQTIHQWPATLVQPVGSPLSLECTVEGTSNPNLYWYRQAAGRGLQLLFYSVGIGQISSEVPQNLSASRPQDRQFILSSKKLLLSDSGFYLCAWMPGPSSYEQYFGPGTRLTVT.

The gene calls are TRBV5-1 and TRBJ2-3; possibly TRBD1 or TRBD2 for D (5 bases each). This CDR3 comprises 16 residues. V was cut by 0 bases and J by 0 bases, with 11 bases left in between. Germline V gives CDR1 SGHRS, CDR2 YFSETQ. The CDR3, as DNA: TGCGCCAGCAGCTTGGACGGGGCTAGCAGCACAGATACGCAGTATTTT. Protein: CASSLDGASSTDTQYF.

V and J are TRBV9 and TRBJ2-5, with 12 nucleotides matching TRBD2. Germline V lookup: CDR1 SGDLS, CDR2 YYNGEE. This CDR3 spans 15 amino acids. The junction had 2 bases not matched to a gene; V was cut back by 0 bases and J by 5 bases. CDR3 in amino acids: CASSVAGTSGETQYF. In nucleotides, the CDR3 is TGTGCCAGCAGCGTAGCTGGGACTAGCGGGGAGACCCAGTACTTC.

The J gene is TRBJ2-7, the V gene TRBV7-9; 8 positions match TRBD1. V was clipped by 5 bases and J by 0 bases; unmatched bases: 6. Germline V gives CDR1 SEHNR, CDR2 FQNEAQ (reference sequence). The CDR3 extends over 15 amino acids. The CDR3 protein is CASSQTGAGSYEQYF. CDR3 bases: TGTGCCAGCAGCCAGACAGGGGCCGGCTCCTACGAGCAGTACTTC.

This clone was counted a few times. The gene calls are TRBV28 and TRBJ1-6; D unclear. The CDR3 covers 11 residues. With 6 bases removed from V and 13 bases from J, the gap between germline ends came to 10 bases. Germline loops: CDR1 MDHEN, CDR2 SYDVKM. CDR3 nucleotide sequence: TGTGCCAGCAGAACCACATCCCCCCTCCACTTT. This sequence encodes CASRTTSPLHF.